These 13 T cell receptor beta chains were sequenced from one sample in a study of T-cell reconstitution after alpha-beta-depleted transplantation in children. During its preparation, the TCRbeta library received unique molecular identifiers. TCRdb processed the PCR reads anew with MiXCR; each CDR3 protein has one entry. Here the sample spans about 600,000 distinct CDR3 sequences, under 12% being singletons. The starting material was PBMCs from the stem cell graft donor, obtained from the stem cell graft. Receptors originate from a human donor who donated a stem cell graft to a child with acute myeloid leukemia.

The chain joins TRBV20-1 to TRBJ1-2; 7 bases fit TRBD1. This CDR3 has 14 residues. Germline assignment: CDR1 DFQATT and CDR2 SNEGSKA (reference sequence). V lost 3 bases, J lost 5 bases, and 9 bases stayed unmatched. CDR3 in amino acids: CSAREWGTAYGYTF. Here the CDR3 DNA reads TGCAGTGCTAGGGAGTGGGGGACAGCGTATGGCTACACCTTC.

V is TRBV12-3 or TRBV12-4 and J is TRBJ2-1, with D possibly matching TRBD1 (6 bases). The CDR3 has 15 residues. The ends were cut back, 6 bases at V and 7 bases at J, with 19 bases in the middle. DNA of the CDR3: TGTGCCAGCAGCTACAGGGTGTGGTACAGGAATGAGCAGTTCTTC. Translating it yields CASSYRVWYRNEQFF.

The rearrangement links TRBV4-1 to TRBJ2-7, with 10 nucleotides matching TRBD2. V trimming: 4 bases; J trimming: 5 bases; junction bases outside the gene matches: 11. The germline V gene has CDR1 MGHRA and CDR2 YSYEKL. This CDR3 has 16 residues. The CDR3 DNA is TGCGCCAGCAGCCCAAGCAGCGGGAGGGCCGGCCACGAGCAGTACTTC. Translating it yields CASSPSSGRAGHEQYF.

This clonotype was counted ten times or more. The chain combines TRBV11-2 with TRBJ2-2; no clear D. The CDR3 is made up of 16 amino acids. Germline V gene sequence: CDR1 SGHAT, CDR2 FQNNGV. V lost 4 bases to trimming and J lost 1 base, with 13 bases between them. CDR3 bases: TGTGCCAGCAGCTCCCTAATCCAACTGAACACCGGGGAGCTGTTTTTT. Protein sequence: CASSSLIQLNTGELFF.

The CDR3 DNA follows: TGTGCCATCAGTGAGTCCCGGGAGATTTGGCTGCAGTACTTC. It is translated as CAISESREIWLQYF. The chain couples TRBV10-3 to TRBJ2-7, with a tentative D call TRBD2 (6 bases). The germline CDR1 and CDR2 sequences are ENHRY and SYGVKD. The CDR3 loop spans 14 amino acids. V dropped 0 bases and J dropped 9 bases, with 15 bases sitting between them.

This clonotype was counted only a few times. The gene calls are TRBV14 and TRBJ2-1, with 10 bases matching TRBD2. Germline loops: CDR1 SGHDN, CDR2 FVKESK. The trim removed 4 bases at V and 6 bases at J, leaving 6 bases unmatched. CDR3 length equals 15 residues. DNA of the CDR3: TGTGCCAGCAGCCTCCTAGCGGGAGCATCCAATGAGCAGTTCTTC. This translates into CASSLLAGASNEQFF. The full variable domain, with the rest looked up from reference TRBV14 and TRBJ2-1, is EAGVTQFPSHSVIEKGQTVTLRCDPISGHDNLYWYRRVMGKEIKFLLHFVKESKQDESGMPNNRFLAERTGGTYSTLKVQPAELEDSGVYFCASSLLAGASNEQFFGPGTRLTVL.

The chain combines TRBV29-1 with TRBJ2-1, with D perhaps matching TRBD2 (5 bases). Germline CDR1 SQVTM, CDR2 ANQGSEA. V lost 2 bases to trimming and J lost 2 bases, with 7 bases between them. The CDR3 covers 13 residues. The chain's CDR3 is CSVERDAYNEQFF. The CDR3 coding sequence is TGCAGCGTTGAACGGGATGCCTACAATGAGCAGTTCTTC.

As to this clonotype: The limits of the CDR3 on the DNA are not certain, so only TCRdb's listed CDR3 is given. CDR3 residues: CASSQKNTGELFFF. V usage is TRBV11-1 and J usage is TRBJ2-2. Germline CDR1 SGHAT, CDR2 FQDESV (reference sequence). The CDR3 length equals 14 residues, ends included.

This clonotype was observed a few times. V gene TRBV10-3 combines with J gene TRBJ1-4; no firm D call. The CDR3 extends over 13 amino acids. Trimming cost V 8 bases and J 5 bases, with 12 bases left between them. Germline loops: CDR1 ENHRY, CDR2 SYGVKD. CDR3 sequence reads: CAIYDPRNEKLFF. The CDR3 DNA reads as TGTGCCATCTACGACCCGAGGAATGAAAAACTGTTTTTT.

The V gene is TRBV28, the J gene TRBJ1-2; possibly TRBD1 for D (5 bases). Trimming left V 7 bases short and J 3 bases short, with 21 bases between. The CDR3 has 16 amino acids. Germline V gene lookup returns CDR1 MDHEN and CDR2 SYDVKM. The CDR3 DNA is TGTGCCAGCACCCTAAAGGGGACCCAGACGGACTATGGCTACACCTTC. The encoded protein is CASTLKGTQTDYGYTF.

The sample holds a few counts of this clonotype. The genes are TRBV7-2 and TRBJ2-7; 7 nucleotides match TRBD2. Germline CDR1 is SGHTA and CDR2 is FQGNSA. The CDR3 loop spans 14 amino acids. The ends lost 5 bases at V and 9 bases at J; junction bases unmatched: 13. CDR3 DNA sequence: TGTGCCAGCAGCAGAACTCGGGGGGAGTCCGCGCAGTACTTC. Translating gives CASSRTRGESAQYF. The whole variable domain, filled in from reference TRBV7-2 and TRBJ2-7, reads GAGVSQSPSNKVTEKGKDVELRCDPISGHTALYWYRQSLGQGLEFLIYFQGNSAPDKSGLPSDRFSAERTGGSVSTLTIQRTQQEDSAVYLCASSRTRGESAQYFGPGTRLTVT.

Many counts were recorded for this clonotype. The CDR3 here is CASSYGQADEQYF. The CDR3 DNA is TGTGCCAGCAGTTACGGACAGGCGGACGAGCAGTACTTC. V and J are TRBV6-5 and TRBJ2-7, with 7 bases identical to TRBD1. The CDR3 totals 13 residues. Germline CDR1 reads MNHEY; CDR2 reads SVGAGI. Germline trimming cut 2 bases from V and 5 bases from J; bases unmatched to any gene: 3.

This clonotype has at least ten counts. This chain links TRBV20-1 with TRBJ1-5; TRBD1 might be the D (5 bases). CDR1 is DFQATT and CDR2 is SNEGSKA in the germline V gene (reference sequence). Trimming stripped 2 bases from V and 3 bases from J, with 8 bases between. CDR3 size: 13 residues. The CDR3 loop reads CSARWGFNQPQHF. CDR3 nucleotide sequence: TGCAGTGCTAGATGGGGGTTCAATCAGCCCCAGCATTTT.